These 10 T cell receptor beta chains originate from one sample sequenced in a study of T cells after yellow fever vaccination. TCRdb analysed the 5' RACE reads with MiXCR anew, one entry per CDR3 protein. The sample shows about 45,000 distinct CDR3 sequences, more than 6% of them seen only once. The source material was PBMCs, either bulk or a sorted T-cell subset (CD4+, CD8+, memory, or dextramer-sorted; not recorded which), sampled 45 days after the yellow fever booster vaccination. The origin of the receptors is a man under 40 who received the YFV17D yellow fever vaccine.

This clonotype was observed many times. The chain has TRBV15 and TRBJ2-1; the D gene is possibly TRBD2 (5 bases). Germline assignment: CDR1 LNHNV and CDR2 YYDKDF (reference sequence). The CDR3 covers 16 residues. Trimming removed 5 bases from V and 1 base from J, with 15 bases in between. The chain's CDR3 is CATSLEGGPSYNEQFF. In DNA, the CDR3 is TGTGCCACCAGCCTAGAGGGCGGGCCTTCCTACAATGAGCAGTTCTTC.

This clonotype came up many times. The chain has TRBV7-2 and TRBJ2-7; 7 nucleotides line up with TRBD1. The CDR3 is made up of 14 amino acids. Germline V CDR1 and CDR2: SGHTA, FQGNSA. Losses at the gene ends were 4 bases for V and 2 bases for J; bases not matched to a gene: 5. The CDR3 DNA follows: TGTGCCAGCAGCTGGAAACAGGGGACCTACGAGCAGTACTTC. Translating gives CASSWKQGTYEQYF.

This clonotype was detected only a few times. This chain links TRBV20-1 with TRBJ2-6; D is possibly TRBD2 (5 bases). Germline CDR1 and CDR2: DFQATT and SNEGSKA (reference sequence). The CDR3 covers 14 residues. Trimming stripped 6 bases from V and 3 bases from J, with 12 bases between. The CDR3: CSASRVIGANVLTF. The CDR3 nucleotides read TGCAGTGCCTCGAGGGTAATTGGGGCCAACGTCCTGACTTTC.

This clonotype has just a few counts. This sequence joins TRBV12-3 or TRBV12-4 and TRBJ2-1; D unclear. Trimming removed 4 bases from V and 10 bases from J, with 17 bases in between. CDR3 size: 14 residues. In DNA form, the CDR3 reads TGTGCCAGCAGTTCCCGGGTAGTGGGTGGGGAGCAGTTCTTC. Protein product: CASSSRVVGGEQFF.

The chain links TRBV30 to TRBJ1-2; 7 bases match TRBD1. The CDR3 covers 15 residues. CDR1 GTSNPN and CDR2 SVGIG come from the germline V gene (reference sequence). J gave up 0 bases and V 4 bases, and 8 bases lay outside the gene matches. As DNA, the CDR3 is TGTGCCTGGAACCCAGGGGGACATGCTAACTATGGCTACACCTTC. It codes for CAWNPGGHANYGYTF.

This clonotype has just a few counts. The genes are TRBV11-2 and TRBJ2-3, with 9 bases lining up with TRBD2. The V gene's germline CDR1 is SGHAT and CDR2 FQNNGV. CDR3 length: 16 amino acids. After removal of 5 bases from V and 4 bases from J, the junction contained 10 bases not matched to a gene. DNA of the CDR3: TGTGCCAGCAGCCTAATGGCGGGAGGGCCTTCAGATACGCAGTATTTT. This codes for CASSLMAGGPSDTQYF.

In its sample, this clonotype was seen many times. For the CDR3, the DNA is TGCAGCGTTGAACAGAATGCCCGCACAGATACGCAGTATTTT. It yields the protein CSVEQNARTDTQYF. V is TRBV29-1 and J is TRBJ2-3, with no clear D. V dropped 2 bases and J dropped 1 base, with 10 bases sitting between them. The CDR3 contains 14 residues. Per germline, CDR1 SQVTM and CDR2 ANQGSEA.

The genes are TRBV10-3 and TRBJ2-1, with TRBD1 matching over 8 bases. Unmatched junction bases numbered 6, after V lost 3 bases and J lost 5 bases. CDR3 length equals 15 residues. Germline V gene lookup returns CDR1 ENHRY and CDR2 SYGVKD. Written as DNA, the CDR3 is TGTGCCATCAGTGATACCGTGACAGGGGACAATGAGCAGTTCTTC. It yields the protein CAISDTVTGDNEQFF.

This clonotype occurred many times. The V gene is TRBV6-2 or TRBV6-3, the J gene TRBJ2-5; D may match TRBD1 or TRBD2 (6 bases each). This CDR3 has 14 residues. Per the germline V gene, CDR1 is MNHEY and CDR2 is SVGEGT. The V gene lost 8 bases and the J gene lost 7 bases, with 20 bases spanning the gap. The CDR3: CASWGAVRVGTQYF. CDR3 bases: TGTGCCAGCTGGGGGGCCGTTCGGGTCGGGACCCAGTACTTC.

This clonotype was counted at least ten times. The chain combines TRBV30 with TRBJ1-4; perhaps TRBD1 as D (6 bases). The germline V and J ends were trimmed by 5 bases and 6 bases, with 19 bases remaining between them. Germline CDR1 reads GTSNPN; CDR2 reads SVGIG (reference sequence). The CDR3 has 15 residues. This chain's CDR3 is CAWSLLGTSDEKLFF. CDR3 nucleotides: TGTGCCTGGTCTCTATTGGGGACAAGTGATGAAAAACTGTTTTTT.